This T cell receptor (beta chain) was found in a study of lymphopenia after photon versus proton radiotherapy. Study-level results: In patients who died, overall survival fell as post-nadir TCR diversity dropped more. Under photons, naive T cells and diversity fell while effector/memory populations rose. Oligoclonal CD8+ Temra expansion after nadir drove photon patients' diversity drop.

Sequencing used immunoSEQ multiplex PCR; TCRdb keeps in-frame clones, though not all of them. Here the sample spans 70,000 or so clones, around 93% being singletons. With respect to this clone: Its target is unknown.

The specimen was peripheral blood, collected from a patient treated with photon-based radiotherapy. The origin of this receptor is a woman in her 40s with cholangiocarcinoma.

This chain's CDR3 is CAWSVRDRGPTDTQYF. In DNA, the CDR3 is TGTGCCTGGAGTGTACGGGACAGGGGCCCCACAGATACGCAGTATTTT. The chain carries TRBV30 and TRBJ2-3, with 10 bases identical to TRBD1. CDR1 and CDR2 from the germline V gene are GTSNPN and SVGIG (reference sequence). The junction had 5 bases not matched to a gene; V was cut back by 0 bases and J by 2 bases. This CDR3 spans 16 amino acids.